One T cell receptor (beta chain) is described in this entry. The germline V gene has CDR1 DFQATT and CDR2 SNEGSKA (reference sequence). The length of the CDR3 is 15 residues. Trimming took off 0 bases at V and 6 bases at J, with 15 bases between the two ends. Sequenced patients had shown CD8+CD57+ cell expansion by flow cytometry. The study profiled TCR beta VDJ and CDR3 using genomic DNA as template. MiXCR was run by TCRdb on the reads, yielding one entry per CDR3 protein. Among some 120,000 distinct CDR3 sequences listed, about 43% were seen once. These data are taken from a study of CD8+CD57+ T cells in acquired aplastic anemia. Study details: The DNA of sorted CD4+ and CD8+ cells averaged roughly 3.2 ug.

The material sequenced was sorted CD4+, CD8+, or CD8+CD57+ T cells (not recorded which) from PBMCs. The source is a human donor with aplastic anemia. V usage is TRBV20-1 and J usage is TRBJ2-1; tentative D call: TRBD1 (6 bases). The CDR3 sequence: CSARDSGEASNEQFF. In nucleotides, the CDR3 is TGCAGTGCTAGAGATTCAGGGGAAGCTAGCAATGAGCAGTTCTTC.